The T cell receptor beta chain described here comes from a study of neoadjuvant anti-PD-1 for oral cavity cancer. This clone was recorded only once. The target antigen is unknown. These oral cavity squamous cell carcinomas were HPV-negative and locally advanced. Sequenced by immunoSEQ multiplex PCR; TCRdb stores in-frame clones only, minus some. The sample consists of almost 7,000 clones, more than 70% of them appearing once. Study-level findings and limits: After neoadjuvant nivolumab, PBMC T cell clonality was significantly higher in non-responders than responders.

The V end lost 7 bases, the J end lost 6 bases, and 13 bases lay between the germline ends. The CDR3 covers 13 residues. Germline CDR1 is WSHSY and CDR2 is SAAADI. The TCR sequence derives from a person aged 35-79 years with oral cavity squamous cell carcinoma. This chain links TRBV10-2 with TRBJ1-5; tentatively, D is TRBD1 (6 bases). The sequencing here drew on PBMCs, taken before nivolumab (anti-PD-1) treatment. Here the CDR3 reads CASTQGQAQPQHF. The CDR3 DNA sequence: TGCGCCAGCACTCAGGGGCAGGCTCAGCCCCAGCATTTT.